This TCR beta chain was identified during a study of OX40 agonist ivuxolimab in advanced cancers. The table lists this clone with a count of one. The antigen remains unidentified. The sampling schedule covered blood at baseline, cycle 4 day 1, and cycle 7 day 1. Clones were sequenced by immunoSEQ multiplex PCR, and TCRdb holds only the in-frame ones, with some missing. The profile shows 65,000 to 80,000 clones, 90% to 95% of them singletons. Study-wide results and limits: Antigen targets of the expanded peripheral T cells went undetermined. Partial responders receiving 0.1-3.0 mg/kg showed among the lowest clonal expansion. In CD8+ T cells, expanded clones were on average more numerous than in CD4+.

This clonotype originated in an adult with an advanced solid tumor such as melanoma, head and neck, liver or kidney cancer. The starting material was CD4+ or CD8+ T cells sorted from blood, obtained in a trial of the OX40 agonist ivuxolimab.

CDR3 bases: TGCGCCAGCAGCTTGGTGGATCCCTACGAGCAGTACTTC. It codes for CASSLVDPYEQYF. This sequence joins TRBV5-1 and TRBJ2-7; D call uncertain. The V end lost 0 bases, the J end lost 2 bases, and 6 bases lay between the germline ends. Germline V lookup: CDR1 SGHRS, CDR2 YFSETQ. This CDR3 is 13 amino acids long.